Shown below are 13 T cell receptor beta chains from a single sample sequenced in a study of read filtering for tumor transcriptome and immune sequencing. From approximately 430 ng of RNA, a library with molecular barcoded alpha/delta and beta/gamma adaptors was made. TCRdb used MiXCR to reprocess the reads, holding one entry per CDR3 protein. The sample contains tens of thousands of distinct CDR3 sequences, around 20% of which appear only once. The specimen sequenced was a population of CD138-negative cells sorted from bone marrow. The source of these receptors is a donor at least 40 years old with multiple myeloma.

The V gene is TRBV6-5, the J gene TRBJ2-3; the D is unclear. The V and J ends lost 2 bases and 3 bases respectively, with 9 bases between them. Per the germline V gene, CDR1 is MNHEY and CDR2 is SVGAGI. This CDR3 has 14 amino acids. As DNA, the CDR3 is TGTGCCAGCAGTTACCTAGTGGGAACAGATACGCAGTATTTT. As protein: CASSYLVGTDTQYF.

This clonotype was detected many times. This chain connects TRBV29-1 to TRBJ2-7; no reliable D call. With 5 bases removed from V and 6 bases from J, the gap between germline ends came to 8 bases. The germline V gene encodes CDR1 SQVTM and CDR2 ANQGSEA. This CDR3 is built from 10 residues. The CDR3 coding sequence is TGCAGCGTTTCCGACCCCGAGCAGTACTTC. The encoded protein is CSVSDPEQYF.

This clonotype occurred many times. The genes are TRBV6-1 and TRBJ2-5; TRBD1 matches at 9 bases. The CDR3 spans 15 residues. Germline V gene data show CDR1 as MNHNS and CDR2 as SASEGT. Unmatched junction bases numbered 6, after V lost 6 bases and J lost 1 base. The CDR3 DNA reads as TGTGCCAGCAGCCTAAACAGGGGGCCCCAAGAGACCCAGTACTTC. This translates into CASSLNRGPQETQYF.

The table lists this clonotype with many counts. The CDR3 DNA sequence: TGTGCCATCAGTTTGGACGGACTGAACACTGAAGCTTTCTTT. The encoded protein is CAISLDGLNTEAFF. The chain uses TRBV10-3 and TRBJ1-1; D unclear. The germline V and J ends were trimmed by 5 bases and 0 bases, with 10 bases remaining between them. This CDR3 comprises 14 residues. The germline V gene encodes CDR1 ENHRY and CDR2 SYGVKD.

A few counts support this clonotype. The CDR3 here is CASRQRAGGPGETQYF. CDR3 bases: TGTGCCAGCAGACAAAGAGCGGGGGGGCCTGGGGAGACCCAGTACTTC. The V and J genes are TRBV6-1 and TRBJ2-5; 10 nucleotides line up with TRBD2. Germline V gene lookup returns CDR1 MNHNS and CDR2 SASEGT. J gave up 5 bases and V 6 bases, and 12 bases lay outside the gene matches. The CDR3 totals 16 residues.

This clonotype appeared many times. J is TRBJ2-7 and V is TRBV4-1; D uncertain. Germline loops: CDR1 MGHRA, CDR2 YSYEKL. This CDR3 contains 14 residues. V was clipped by 0 bases and J by 2 bases, with 8 bases between them. The CDR3 DNA reads TGCGCCAGCAGCCAAGAATACAGTACCTACGAGCAGTACTTC. Amino acid sequence: CASSQEYSTYEQYF.

By frequency in the sample, this clonotype is medium-sized. The rearrangement uses TRBV27 and TRBJ2-1; 7 nucleotides align to TRBD1. V gave up 6 bases and J gave up 3 bases; unmatched junction bases: 8. The germline gives CDR1 MNHEY, CDR2 SMNVEV (reference sequence). The CDR3 sequence is 15 residues long. The chain's CDR3 is CASRPHRGNYNEQFF. In DNA form, the CDR3 reads TGTGCCAGCAGACCGCACAGGGGCAACTACAATGAGCAGTTCTTC.

This clonotype was seen a few times. V usage is TRBV30 and J usage is TRBJ2-5; D not resolved. Germline lookup yields CDR1 GTSNPN and CDR2 SVGIG (reference sequence). The CDR3 has 13 amino acids. Trimming cost V 4 bases and J 2 bases, with 11 bases left between them. CDR3: CAWKAVGQETQYF. Written as DNA, the CDR3 is TGTGCCTGGAAGGCTGTGGGGCAAGAGACCCAGTACTTC.

The chain links TRBV19 to TRBJ2-3; tentatively, D is TRBD1 or TRBD2 (5 bases each). The CDR3 is 15 residues long. Per the germline V gene, CDR1 is LNHDA and CDR2 is SQIVND (reference sequence). Deletions cut 6 bases from V and 1 base from J, with 14 bases between. The DNA of the CDR3 is TGTGCCAGTAGGCCGGGGCACGGGGGCACAGATACGCAGTATTTT. Its protein is CASRPGHGGTDTQYF.

This clonotype was seen a handful of times. The chain links TRBV19 to TRBJ2-1, with 12 bases fitting TRBD1. Looked up from germline, CDR1 is LNHDA and CDR2 is SQIVND (reference sequence). This CDR3 is 15 amino acids long. Trimming cost V 11 bases and J 2 bases; bases outside gene matches: 7. The CDR3 here is CAVSRDRGPYNEQFF. The CDR3, as DNA: TGTGCCGTCTCCCGGGACAGGGGGCCCTACAATGAGCAGTTCTTC.

The table lists this clonotype with many counts. The chain recombines TRBV7-3 with TRBJ1-1; no reliable D call. The CDR3 loop spans 13 amino acids. Trimming stripped 6 bases from V and 0 bases from J, with 8 bases between. The germline gives CDR1 SGHTA, CDR2 FQGTGA. In DNA form, the CDR3 reads TGTGCCAGCAGTCGTGACATGAACACTGAAGCTTTCTTT. It translates to CASSRDMNTEAFF.

This clonotype was found many times. The genes are TRBV7-3 and TRBJ2-2; no definite D call. Germline CDR1 is SGHTA and CDR2 is FQGTGA. V lost 3 bases to trimming and J lost 7 bases, with 6 bases between them. This CDR3 has 12 amino acids. CDR3 sequence: CASSFVGGELFF. As DNA, the CDR3 is TGTGCCAGCAGCTTTGTTGGCGGGGAGCTGTTTTTT.

This clonotype was counted a single time. A much larger clone sits a single nucleotide away, making a read error possible. The chain joins TRBV29-1 to TRBJ2-5; D ambiguous. V was shortened by 7 bases and J by 1 base, with 13 bases between the two germline ends. The CDR3 sequence is 13 residues long. Germline V gene lookup returns CDR1 SQVTM and CDR2 ANQGSEA. CDR3: CSDEKALQETQYF. The CDR3 DNA reads TGCAGCGATGAGAAGGCTCTCCAAGAGACCCAGTACTTC.